The text below deals with one T cell receptor beta chain. What antigen it recognizes has not been identified. It has no much larger one-base neighbor in the sample; base qualities were not kept. Inclusive of the bounding cysteine and phenylalanine, the CDR3 is 14 residues long. The read is trimmed to its CDR3 DNA, 42 bases read in frame from base 1. From V the trimming removes 6 bases and from J it removes 2 bases, while the gene matches leave 6 bases of the junction unaccounted for. Taken from the germline V gene, the CDR1 and CDR2 loops are SGHRS and YFSETQ. These data come from a study (dated by TCRdb to about 2016). The library relied on RT-PCR. Data came from an Illumina MiSeq. Through fastp at Q25 and MiXCR, TCRdb rebuilt clones from the public reads, retaining in-frame beta chains. Rows merge per CDR3 protein into single entries with the most common DNA and genes. This sample lists about 680,000 distinct CDR3 sequences; approximately 15% were detected once. The top ten constitute roughly 4% of the sample.

Sequencing was done on a sample of memory CD4+ T cells from blood. The rearranged chain carries TRBV5-1 and TRBJ2-3; a stretch of 7 junction bases matches TRBD1. The sequence was collected from a female donor in good health, serving as a healthy control. The bases are TGCGCCAGCACCAGACAGGGCTCCACAGATACGCAGTATTTT. Translation gives CASTRQGSTDTQYF. With the rest looked up from the reference TRBV5-1 and TRBJ2-3 genes rather than sequenced, the full variable domain is KAGVTQTPRYLIKTRGQQVTLSCSPISGHRSVSWYQQTPGQGLQFLFEYFSETQRNKGNFPGRFSGRQFSNSRSEMNVSTLELGDSALYLCASTRQGSTDTQYFGPGTRLTVL.